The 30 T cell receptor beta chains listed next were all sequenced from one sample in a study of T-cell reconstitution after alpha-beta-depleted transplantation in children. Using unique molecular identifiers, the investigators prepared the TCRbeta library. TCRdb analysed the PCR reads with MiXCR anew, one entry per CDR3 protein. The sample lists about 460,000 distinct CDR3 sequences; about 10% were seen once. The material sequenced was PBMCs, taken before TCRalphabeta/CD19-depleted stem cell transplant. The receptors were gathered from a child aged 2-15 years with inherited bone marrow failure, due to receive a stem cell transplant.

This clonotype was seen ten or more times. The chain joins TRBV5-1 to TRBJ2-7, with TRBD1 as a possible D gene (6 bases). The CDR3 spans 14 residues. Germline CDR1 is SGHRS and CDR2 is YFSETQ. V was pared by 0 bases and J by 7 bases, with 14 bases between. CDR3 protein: CASSLATGSGEQYF. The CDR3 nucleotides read TGCGCCAGCAGCTTGGCCACAGGGTCAGGGGAGCAGTACTTC.

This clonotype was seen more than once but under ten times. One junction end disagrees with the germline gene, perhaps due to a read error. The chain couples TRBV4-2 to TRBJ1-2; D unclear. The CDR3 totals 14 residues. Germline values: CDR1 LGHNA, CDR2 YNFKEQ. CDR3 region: CASIQGPLNYGYTF. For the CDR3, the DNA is TGTGCCAGCATCCAAGGACCCTTAAACTATGGCTACACCTTC.

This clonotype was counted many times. The CDR3 sequence is CASRGQGINYGYTF. The CDR3 region has the DNA TGTGCCAGTAGAGGACAGGGAATCAACTATGGCTACACCTTC. The chain recombines TRBV6-1 with TRBJ1-2, with 8 bases identical to TRBD1. The germline V gene encodes CDR1 MNHNS and CDR2 SASEGT. With 9 bases clipped from V and 2 bases from J, the junction kept 8 bases outside the gene matches. CDR3 length: 14 residues.

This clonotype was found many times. The CDR3 sequence: CASSPGSNNSPLHF. The CDR3 DNA sequence: TGCGCCAGCAGCCCCGGGTCCAATAATTCACCCCTCCACTTT. V usage is TRBV5-1 and J usage is TRBJ1-6; no firm D call. Per germline, CDR1 SGHRS and CDR2 YFSETQ. CDR3 length: 14 residues. V was pared by 4 bases and J by 5 bases, with 10 bases between.

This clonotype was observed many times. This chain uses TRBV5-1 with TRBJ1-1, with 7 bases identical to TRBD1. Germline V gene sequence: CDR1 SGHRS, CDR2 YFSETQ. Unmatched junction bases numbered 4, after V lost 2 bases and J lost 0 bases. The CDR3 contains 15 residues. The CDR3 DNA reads TGCGCCAGCAGCTTAGTACAGGGGCTGAACACTGAAGCTTTCTTT. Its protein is CASSLVQGLNTEAFF.

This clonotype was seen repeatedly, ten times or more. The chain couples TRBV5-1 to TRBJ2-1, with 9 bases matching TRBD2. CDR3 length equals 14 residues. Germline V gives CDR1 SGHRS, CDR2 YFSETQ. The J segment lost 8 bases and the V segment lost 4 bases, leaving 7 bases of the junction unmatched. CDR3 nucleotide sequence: TGCGCCAGCAGCCGGGCGGGAGGGGTCTATGAGCAGTTCTTC. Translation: CASSRAGGVYEQFF.

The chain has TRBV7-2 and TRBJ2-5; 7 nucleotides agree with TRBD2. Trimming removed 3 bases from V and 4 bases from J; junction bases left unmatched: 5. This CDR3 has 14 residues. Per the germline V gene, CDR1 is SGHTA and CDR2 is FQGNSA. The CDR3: CASSFNQRGETQYF. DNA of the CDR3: TGTGCCAGCAGCTTCAACCAGCGGGGAGAGACCCAGTACTTC.

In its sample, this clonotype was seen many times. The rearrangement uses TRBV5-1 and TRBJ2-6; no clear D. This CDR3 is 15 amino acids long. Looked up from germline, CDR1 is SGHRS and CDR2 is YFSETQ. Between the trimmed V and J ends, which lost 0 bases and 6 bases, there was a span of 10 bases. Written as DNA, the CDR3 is TGCGCCAGCAGCTTGGATCCTTGGGAGGCCAACGTCCTGACTTTC. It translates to CASSLDPWEANVLTF.

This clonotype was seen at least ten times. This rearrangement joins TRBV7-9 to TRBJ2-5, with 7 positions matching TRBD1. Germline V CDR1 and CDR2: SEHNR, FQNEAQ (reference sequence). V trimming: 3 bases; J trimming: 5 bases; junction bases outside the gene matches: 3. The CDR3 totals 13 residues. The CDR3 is CASSFPRGETQYF. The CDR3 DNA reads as TGTGCCAGCAGCTTCCCCAGGGGGGAGACCCAGTACTTC. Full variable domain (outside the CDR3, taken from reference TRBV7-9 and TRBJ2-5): DTGVSQNPRHKITKRGQNVTFRCDPISEHNRLYWYRQTLGQGPEFLTYFQNEAQLEKSRLLSDRFSAERPKGSFSTLEIQRTEQGDSAMYLCASSFPRGETQYFGPGTRLLVL.

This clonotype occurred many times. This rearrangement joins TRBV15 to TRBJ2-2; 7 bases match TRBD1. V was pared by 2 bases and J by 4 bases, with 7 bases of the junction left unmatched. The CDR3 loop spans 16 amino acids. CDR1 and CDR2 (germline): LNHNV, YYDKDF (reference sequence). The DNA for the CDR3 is TGTGCCACCAGCAGACTCGACAGGGAAGTCACCGGGGAGCTGTTTTTT. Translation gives CATSRLDREVTGELFF. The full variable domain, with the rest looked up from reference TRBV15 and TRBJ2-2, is DAMVIQNPRYQVTQFGKPVTLSCSQTLNHNVMYWYQQKSSQAPKLLFHYYDKDFNNEADTPDNFQSRRPNTSFCFLDIRSPGLGDTAMYLCATSRLDREVTGELFFGEGSRLTVL.

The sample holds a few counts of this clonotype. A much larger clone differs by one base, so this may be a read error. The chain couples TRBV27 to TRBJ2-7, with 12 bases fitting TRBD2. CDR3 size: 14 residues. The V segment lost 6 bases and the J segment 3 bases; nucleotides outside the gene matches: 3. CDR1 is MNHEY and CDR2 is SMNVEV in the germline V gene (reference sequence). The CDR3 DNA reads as TGTGCCAGCAGGTCGGGACTAGCGGGCTACGAGCAGTACTTC. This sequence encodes CASRSGLAGYEQYF.

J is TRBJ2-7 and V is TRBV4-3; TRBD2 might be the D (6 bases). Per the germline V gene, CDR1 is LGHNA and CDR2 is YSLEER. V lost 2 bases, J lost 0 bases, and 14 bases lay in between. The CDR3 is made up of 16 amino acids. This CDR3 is CASSQTSGTPSYEQYF. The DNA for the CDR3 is TGCGCCAGCAGCCAAACCTCCGGGACTCCCTCCTACGAGCAGTACTTC.

DNA of the CDR3: TGTGCCAGCAGCTTCACTAGCCACGGACTGCAGTACTTC. Residues: CASSFTSHGLQYF. The rearrangement uses TRBV11-2 and TRBJ2-5; possibly TRBD2 for D (6 bases). Germline assignment: CDR1 SGHAT and CDR2 FQNNGV. V was shortened by 3 bases and J by 11 bases, with 16 bases between the two germline ends. This CDR3 comprises 13 residues.

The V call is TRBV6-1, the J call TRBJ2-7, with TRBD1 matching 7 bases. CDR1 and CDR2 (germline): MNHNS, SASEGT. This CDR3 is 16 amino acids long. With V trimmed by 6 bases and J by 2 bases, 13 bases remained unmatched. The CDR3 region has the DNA TGTGCCAGCAGGCCTACTTCCGGGACAGAAACCTACGAGCAGTACTTC. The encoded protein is CASRPTSGTETYEQYF.

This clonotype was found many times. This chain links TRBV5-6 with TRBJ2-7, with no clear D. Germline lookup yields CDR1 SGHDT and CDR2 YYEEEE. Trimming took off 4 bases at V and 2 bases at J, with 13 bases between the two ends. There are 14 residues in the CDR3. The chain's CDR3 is CASSLTTATYEQYF. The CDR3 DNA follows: TGTGCCAGCAGCCTGACGACGGCAACCTACGAGCAGTACTTC.

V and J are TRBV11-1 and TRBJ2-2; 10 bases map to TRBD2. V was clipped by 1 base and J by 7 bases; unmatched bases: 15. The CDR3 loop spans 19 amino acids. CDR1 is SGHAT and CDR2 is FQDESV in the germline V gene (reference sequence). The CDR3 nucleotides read TGTGCCAGCAGCTTAGGGCTAGCGGGAGATCCTCAGATCGGCGGGGAGCTGTTTTTT. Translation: CASSLGLAGDPQIGGELFF.

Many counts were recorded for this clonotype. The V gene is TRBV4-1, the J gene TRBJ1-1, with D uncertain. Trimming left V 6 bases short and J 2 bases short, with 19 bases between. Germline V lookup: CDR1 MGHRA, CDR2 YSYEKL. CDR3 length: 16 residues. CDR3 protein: CASSLVPTGGNTEAFF. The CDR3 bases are TGCGCCAGCAGTCTCGTACCAACCGGCGGTAACACTGAAGCTTTCTTT.

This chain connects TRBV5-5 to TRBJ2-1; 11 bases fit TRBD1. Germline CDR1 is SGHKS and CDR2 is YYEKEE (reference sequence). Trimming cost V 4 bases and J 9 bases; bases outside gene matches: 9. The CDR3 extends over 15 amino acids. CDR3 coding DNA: TGTGCCAGCAGCGTTGGGACAGGGGGGTGGACTGAGCAGTTCTTC. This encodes CASSVGTGGWTEQFF.

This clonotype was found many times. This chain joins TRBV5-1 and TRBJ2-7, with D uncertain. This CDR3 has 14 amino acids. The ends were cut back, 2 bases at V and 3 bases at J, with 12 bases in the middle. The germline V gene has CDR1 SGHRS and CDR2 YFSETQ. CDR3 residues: CASSFRTENYEQYF. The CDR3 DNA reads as TGCGCCAGCAGCTTCCGGACGGAAAACTACGAGCAGTACTTC.

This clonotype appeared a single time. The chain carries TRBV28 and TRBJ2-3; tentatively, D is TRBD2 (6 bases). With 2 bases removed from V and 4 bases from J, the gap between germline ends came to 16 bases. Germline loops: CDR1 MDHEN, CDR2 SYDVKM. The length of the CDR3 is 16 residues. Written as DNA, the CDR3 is TGTGCCAGCAGTTTAAGTTTTGTCGGGGGATCAGATACGCAGTATTTT. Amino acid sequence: CASSLSFVGGSDTQYF.

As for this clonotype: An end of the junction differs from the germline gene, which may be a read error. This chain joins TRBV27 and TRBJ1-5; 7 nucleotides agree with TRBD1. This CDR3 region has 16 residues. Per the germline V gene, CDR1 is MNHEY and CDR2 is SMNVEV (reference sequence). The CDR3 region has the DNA TGTGCCACCAGTGGGACCCGGGACAGCGCCAATCAGCCCCAGCATTTT. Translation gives CATSGTRDSANQPQHF.

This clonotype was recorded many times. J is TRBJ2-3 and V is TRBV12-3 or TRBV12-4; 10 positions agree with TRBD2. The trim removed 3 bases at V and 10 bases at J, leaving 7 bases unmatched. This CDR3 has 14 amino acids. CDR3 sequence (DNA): TGTGCCAGCAGTTTCGGGCTAGCGGGAGTGTCGCAGTATTTT. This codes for CASSFGLAGVSQYF.

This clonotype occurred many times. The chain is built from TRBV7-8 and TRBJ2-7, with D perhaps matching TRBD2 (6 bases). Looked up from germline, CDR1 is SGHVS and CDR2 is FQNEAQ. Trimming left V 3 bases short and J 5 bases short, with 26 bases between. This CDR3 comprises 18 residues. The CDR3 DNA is TGTGCCAGCAGCTTTTTGAAGGCCGCCGGCGGAGGGTTGGACGAGCAGTACTTC. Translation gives CASSFLKAAGGGLDEQYF.

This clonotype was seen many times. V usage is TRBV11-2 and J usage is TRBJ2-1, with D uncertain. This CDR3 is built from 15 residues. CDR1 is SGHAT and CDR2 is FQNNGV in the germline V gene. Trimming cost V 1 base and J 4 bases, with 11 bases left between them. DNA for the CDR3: TGTGCCAGCAGCTTAGCTACTACGGAGTACAATGAGCAGTTCTTC. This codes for CASSLATTEYNEQFF. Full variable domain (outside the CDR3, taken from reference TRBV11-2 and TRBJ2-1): EAGVAQSPRYKIIEKRQSVAFWCNPISGHATLYWYQQILGQGPKLLIQFQNNGVVDDSQLPKDRFSAERLKGVDSTLKIQPAKLEDSAVYLCASSLATTEYNEQFFGPGTRLTVL.

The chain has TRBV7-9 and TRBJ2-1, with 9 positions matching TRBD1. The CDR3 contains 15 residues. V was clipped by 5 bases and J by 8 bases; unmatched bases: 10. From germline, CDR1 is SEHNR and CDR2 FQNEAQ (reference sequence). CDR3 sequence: CASSLRDRELDEQFF. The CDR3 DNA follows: TGTGCCAGCAGCCTCCGGGACAGGGAGTTGGATGAGCAGTTCTTC.

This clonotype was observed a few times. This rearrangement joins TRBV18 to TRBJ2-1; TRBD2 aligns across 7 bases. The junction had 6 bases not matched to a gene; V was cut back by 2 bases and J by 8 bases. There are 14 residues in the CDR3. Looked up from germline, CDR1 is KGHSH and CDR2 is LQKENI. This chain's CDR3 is CASSPSSGDDEQFF. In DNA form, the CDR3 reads TGTGCCAGCTCACCATCTAGCGGCGACGATGAGCAGTTCTTC. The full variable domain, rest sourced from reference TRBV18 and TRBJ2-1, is NAGVMQNPRHLVRRRGQEARLRCSPMKGHSHVYWYRQLPEEGLKFMVYLQKENIIDESGMPKERFSAEFPKEGPSILRIQQVVRGDSAAYFCASSPSSGDDEQFFGPGTRLTVL.

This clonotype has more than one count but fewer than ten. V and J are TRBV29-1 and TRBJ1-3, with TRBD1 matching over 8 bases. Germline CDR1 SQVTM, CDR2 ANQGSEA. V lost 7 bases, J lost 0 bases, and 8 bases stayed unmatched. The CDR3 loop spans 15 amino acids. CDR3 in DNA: TGCAGCGCAGGACAGGGATCCCTCTCTGGAAACACCATATATTTT. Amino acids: CSAGQGSLSGNTIYF.

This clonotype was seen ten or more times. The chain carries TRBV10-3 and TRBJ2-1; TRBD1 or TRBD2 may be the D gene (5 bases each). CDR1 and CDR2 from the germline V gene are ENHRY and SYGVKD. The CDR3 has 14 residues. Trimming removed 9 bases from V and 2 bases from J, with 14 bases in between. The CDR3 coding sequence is TGTGCCATGTCCGGGACCCCGACCTACAATGAGCAGTTCTTC. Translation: CAMSGTPTYNEQFF.

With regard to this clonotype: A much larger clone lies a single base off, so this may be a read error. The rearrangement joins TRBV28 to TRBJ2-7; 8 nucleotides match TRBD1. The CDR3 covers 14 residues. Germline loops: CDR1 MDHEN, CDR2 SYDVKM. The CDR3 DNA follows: TGTGCCAGCAGTTTAACAGGGGGAGGCAACGAGCGGTACTTC. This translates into CASSLTGGGNERYF. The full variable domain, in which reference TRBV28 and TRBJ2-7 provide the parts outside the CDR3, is DVKVTQSSRYLVKRTGEKVFLECVQDMDHENMFWYRQDPGLGLRLIYFSYDVKMKEKGDIPEGYSVSREKKERFSLILESASTNQTSMYLCASSLTGGGNERYFGPGTRLTVT.

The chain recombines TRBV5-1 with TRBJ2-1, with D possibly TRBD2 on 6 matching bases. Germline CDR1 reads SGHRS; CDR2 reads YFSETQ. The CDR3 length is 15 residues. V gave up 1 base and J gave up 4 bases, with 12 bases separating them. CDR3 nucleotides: TGCGCCAGCAGCTTGACGGGACTGGAATACAATGAGCAGTTCTTC. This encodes CASSLTGLEYNEQFF.